This TCR beta chain was profiled in a study of response to subunit inactivated influenza vaccine. Study findings and constraints: Each seasonal influenza vaccination recruits few new T cells, the authors suggested.

This clonotype was picked up a small number of times. Its antigen is currently unknown. TCRdb re-called the RT-PCR reads through MiXCR, storing one row per CDR3 protein. The table lists under 850,000 distinct CDR3 sequences, less than 20% of them singletons. Trimming took 7 bases from V and 5 from J, leaving 14 bases between them. This CDR3 is 13 amino acids long. The input for sequencing was PBMCs from blood, taken roughly 5 days after vaccination. The chain carries TRBV12-3 or TRBV12-4 and TRBJ1-1, with D perhaps TRBD1 (5 bases). This sequence originates from a man between 45 and 60 years old who received an inactivated influenza vaccine. The CDR3 spells CASTYRKGTEAFF. CDR3 DNA: TGTGCCAGCACATATCGAAAGGGGACTGAAGCTTTCTTT.